This TCR beta chain was recorded in a study of T cell repertoires in aging, cancer and after chemotherapy. Across the whole study: Donor ages fell into six groups from 30 or younger up to 70 or older. Over several months to years, re-sampled healthy donor repertoires clearly shared clones.

The template was genomic DNA from peripheral blood, not RNA. This clonotype was seen a handful of times. The target antigen is unknown. Rearranged V-D-J TRB sequences were amplified with a mixed TRB-A/B primer pool. One entry per CDR3 protein results from TCRdb running MiXCR on the multiplex PCR reads. The sample lists fewer than 20,000 distinct CDR3 sequences, roughly 53% occurring once. The germline CDR1 and CDR2 sequences are SQVTM and ANQGSEA. CDR3 length: 12 residues. V dropped 6 bases and J dropped 1 base, with 6 bases sitting between them. Findings and caveats of the study: The repertoire data cannot show anything about immunological memory following chemotherapy.

This chain links TRBV29-1 with TRBJ2-2; D uncertain. The sample was blood. The sequence derives from a human donor in good health. CDR3 coding DNA: TGCAGCGTCTACGTGAACACCGGGGAGCTGTTTTTT. This sequence encodes CSVYVNTGELFF.